Following are 18 T cell receptor beta chains from one sample sequenced in a study of identical twins (dated by TCRdb to the mid-2010s). The library was built by means of 5' RACE. The reads were generated on an Illumina HiSeq 2000. TCRdb reprocessing: public reads trimmed at Q25 with fastp, clones called with MiXCR, in-frame beta chains kept. Identical CDR3 proteins give one entry, which carries the most common genes and DNA. Present in this sample are about 1.7 million distinct CDR3 sequences, about 30% of which were seen just once. Clones ranked in the top ten supply 0.25% to 0.3% of the sample. Input material: cord blood. These receptors came from a newborn girl in good health.

The V and J genes are TRBV20-1 and TRBJ2-7, with TRBD1 matching over 10 bases. There are 14 residues in the CDR3. Trimming at V came to 0 bases and at J to 3 bases, leaving 2 bases not matched to a gene. The germline V gene has CDR1 DFQATT and CDR2 SNEGSKA (reference sequence). This CDR3 is CSARDGTGVYEQYF. The CDR3 nucleotides read TGCAGTGCTAGAGATGGGACAGGGGTCTACGAGCAGTACTTC.

This clonotype has only one observation. This sequence joins TRBV14 and TRBJ1-2, with D unresolved. The V end lost 2 bases, the J end lost 8 bases, and 18 bases lay between the germline ends. The CDR3 length is 15 residues. Germline V lookup: CDR1 SGHDN, CDR2 FVKESK. The DNA for the CDR3 is TGTGCCAGCAGCCAAAATTTCGGGAGGGCGAACGGCTACACCTTC. Its translation is CASSQNFGRANGYTF.

The table lists this clonotype with a few counts. This chain joins TRBV2 and TRBJ1-5; possible D gene TRBD1, 5 bases. The germline CDR1 and CDR2 sequences are SNHLY and FYNNEI. There are 15 residues in the CDR3. Trimming took 2 bases from V and 4 from J, leaving 12 bases between them. Here the CDR3 DNA reads TGTGCCAGCAGTGAAACGGCAGGGAATAATCAGCCCCAGCATTTT. Residues: CASSETAGNNQPQHF. Combining the CDR3 with reference TRBV2 and TRBJ1-5 gives the whole variable domain EPEVTQTPSHQVTQMGQEVILRCVPISNHLYFYWYRQILGQKVEFLVSFYNNEISEKSEIFDDQFSVERPDGSNFTLKIRSTKLEDSAMYFCASSETAGNNQPQHFGDGTRLSIL.

With respect to this clonotype: A much larger clone differs from this one at a single base, so this may be a read error. The J gene is TRBJ1-6, the V gene TRBV9; perhaps TRBD1 as D (5 bases). Looked up from germline, CDR1 is SGDLS and CDR2 is YYNGEE. Trimming pared 4 bases from V and 11 bases from J, leaving 16 bases between. The CDR3 loop spans 14 amino acids. CDR3 bases: TGTGCCAGCAGCTTAGGGACCGGGAATCCACCCCTCCACTTT. Translating it yields CASSLGTGNPPLHF.

V usage is TRBV7-9 and J usage is TRBJ2-2; no clear D gene. Per germline, CDR1 SEHNR and CDR2 FQNEAQ (reference sequence). The CDR3 has 15 residues. The V end was cut by 4 bases, the J end by 2 bases, with 11 bases between. The CDR3 coding sequence is TGTGCCAGCAGCTCTATGGAGACCAACACCGGGGAGCTGTTTTTT. Translating it yields CASSSMETNTGELFF.

This clonotype was counted between two and nine times. The chain couples TRBV4-1 to TRBJ2-1, with D tentatively TRBD2 (6 bases). Between the trimmed V and J ends, which lost 3 bases and 3 bases, there was a span of 15 bases. Looked up from germline, CDR1 is MGHRA and CDR2 is YSYEKL. This CDR3 contains 16 residues. CDR3 sequence: CASSHEREHHYNEQFF. In DNA, the CDR3 is TGCGCCAGCAGCCATGAACGGGAGCACCACTACAATGAGCAGTTCTTC.

This clonotype came up a few times. The chain combines TRBV4-2 with TRBJ1-5; 9 bases are a match to TRBD1. The germline CDR1 and CDR2 sequences are LGHNA and YNFKEQ. The CDR3 sequence is 16 residues long. V dropped 1 base and J dropped 7; count of bases not matched to a gene: 8. The CDR3 loop reads CASSQGWTGERQPQHF. As DNA, the CDR3 is TGTGCCAGCAGCCAAGGCTGGACAGGGGAAAGACAGCCCCAGCATTTT.

The J gene is TRBJ1-1, the V gene TRBV7-2, with 7 positions matching TRBD1. With V trimmed by 2 bases and J by 9 bases, 3 bases remained unmatched. The CDR3 sequence is 12 residues long. Germline values: CDR1 SGHTA, CDR2 FQGNSA. CDR3 sequence (DNA): TGTGCCAGCAGCTTACAGACAGGGAAAGCTTTCTTT. It codes for CASSLQTGKAFF.

This clonotype was found a few times. The chain has TRBV20-1 and TRBJ2-3; D is uncertain. Trimming removed 6 bases from V and 1 base from J, with 11 bases in between. CDR3 size: 13 residues. Germline values: CDR1 DFQATT, CDR2 SNEGSKA (reference sequence). The CDR3 DNA sequence: TGCAGTGCCATCCCTGTCCGCACAGATACGCAGTATTTT. Translation gives CSAIPVRTDTQYF.

The V call is TRBV7-2, the J call TRBJ2-4; D may be TRBD2 (7 bases). The J call may be wrong; the DNA end is better matched by TRBJ2-7. The CDR3 covers 15 residues. CDR1 and CDR2 (germline): SGHTA, FQGNSA. The DNA of the CDR3 is TGTGCCAGCAGCTTAGGGGGGGGGCCCGTCTACGAGCAGTACTTC. As protein: CASSLGGGPVYEQYF.

This clonotype occurred a few times. V gene TRBV29-1 combines with J gene TRBJ1-1, with D tentatively TRBD1 (5 bases). Germline V gives CDR1 SQVTM, CDR2 ANQGSEA. The CDR3 extends over 14 amino acids. Trimming shortened V by 6 bases and J by 6 bases, and 20 bases separated the two germline ends. In DNA, the CDR3 is TGCAGCGTGGCACTCCCGGGACTGAGAGCTGAAGCTTTCTTT. This encodes CSVALPGLRAEAFF.

The chain is built from TRBV20-1 and TRBJ2-3; perhaps TRBD1 as D (5 bases). The germline V gene has CDR1 DFQATT and CDR2 SNEGSKA (reference sequence). Trimming took off 2 bases at V and 0 bases at J, with 15 bases between the two ends. The CDR3 runs 16 residues. CDR3 protein: CSARPWGGPSTDTQYF. CDR3 coding DNA: TGCAGTGCTAGACCCTGGGGCGGCCCTAGCACAGATACGCAGTATTTT.

The genes are TRBV12-3 or TRBV12-4 and TRBJ2-1; the match to TRBD1 covers 9 bases. J lost 3 bases, V lost 6 bases, and 9 bases had no gene match. The CDR3 loop spans 16 amino acids. CDR3 loop: CASRSRTGVGYNEQFF. CDR3 DNA: TGTGCCAGCAGATCCCGGACAGGGGTGGGCTACAATGAGCAGTTCTTC.

This clonotype was picked up a small number of times. V and J are TRBV15 and TRBJ2-1; D may be TRBD1 or TRBD2 (6 bases each). The ends were cut back, 1 base at V and 7 bases at J, with 17 bases in the middle. Germline-derived CDR1 and CDR2 are LNHNV and YYDKDF (reference sequence). This CDR3 is 16 amino acids long. The CDR3 DNA reads as TGTGCCACCAGCAGAGCTCTAACGCGGGACAATAATGAGCAGTTCTTC. It yields the protein CATSRALTRDNNEQFF.

A remark on this clonotype: It may be a read error: a sequence one base away is much more abundant. V is TRBV6-5 and J is TRBJ1-5; D is unresolved. The V end was cut by 0 bases, the J end by 1 base, with 7 bases between. The CDR3 is made up of 15 amino acids. The germline V gene has CDR1 MNHEY and CDR2 SVGAGI. The CDR3 DNA reads TGTGCCAGCAGTTACTCGAAAGGGAGCAATCAGCCCCAGCATTTT. Translated, it gives CASSYSKGSNQPQHF.

The chain carries TRBV5-1 and TRBJ1-2; no firm D call. The CDR3 extends over 13 amino acids. Germline V gene lookup returns CDR1 SGHRS and CDR2 YFSETQ. V gave up 0 bases and J gave up 8 bases, with 11 bases separating them. This chain's CDR3 is CASSLGASGGYTF. CDR3 DNA sequence: TGCGCCAGCAGCTTGGGGGCCAGCGGGGGCTACACCTTC.

The J gene is TRBJ1-4, the V gene TRBV20-1, with D hard to call. Trimming took off 3 bases at V and 5 bases at J, with 7 bases between the two ends. Germline V gene lookup returns CDR1 DFQATT and CDR2 SNEGSKA (reference sequence). The CDR3 length is 12 residues. CDR3 protein: CSARPQNEKLFF. The CDR3 DNA is TGCAGTGCTAGGCCCCAGAATGAAAAACTGTTTTTT.

This clonotype was seen only a few times. V is TRBV4-1 and J is TRBJ2-2; 8 bases line up with TRBD2. V lost 2 bases, J lost 4 bases, and 6 bases stayed unmatched. CDR3 length equals 16 residues. Germline values: CDR1 MGHRA, CDR2 YSYEKL. The DNA for the CDR3 is TGCGCCAGCAGCCAAAAGACTAGCGTTGGCACCGGGGAGCTGTTTTTT. This encodes CASSQKTSVGTGELFF.